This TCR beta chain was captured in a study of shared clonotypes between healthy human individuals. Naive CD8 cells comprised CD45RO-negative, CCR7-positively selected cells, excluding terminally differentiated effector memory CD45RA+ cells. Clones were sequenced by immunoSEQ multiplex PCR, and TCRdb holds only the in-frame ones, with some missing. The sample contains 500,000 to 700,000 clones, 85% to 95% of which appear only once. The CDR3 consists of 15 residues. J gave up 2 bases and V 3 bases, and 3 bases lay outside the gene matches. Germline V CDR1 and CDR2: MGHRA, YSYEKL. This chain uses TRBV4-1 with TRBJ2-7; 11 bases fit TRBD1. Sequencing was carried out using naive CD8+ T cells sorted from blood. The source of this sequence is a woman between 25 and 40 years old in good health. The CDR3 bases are TGCGCCAGCAGCCATGAGGGACAGGGGGCCTACGAGCAGTACTTC. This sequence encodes CASSHEGQGAYEQYF.